This T cell receptor (beta chain) was sequenced during a study of Ad26.COV2.S vaccination and SARS-CoV-2 variants. Repertoires were generated with immunoSEQ multiplex PCR, while TCRdb's copy carries only in-frame clones and drops some. The repertoire holds 380,000 or so clones, with approximately 83% as singletons. Specified treatment: 15 to 20 received Ad26.COV2.S at low or high dose, single or two shots; 5 received placebo; per-sample allocation not given. Day 63 after the first injection of vaccine or placebo was the sampling time. The sample here was peripheral blood, taken in a trial of Ad26.COV2.S vaccine versus placebo. This sequence was found in a person between 18 and 65 years old who received the Ad26.COV2.S COVID-19 vaccine or a placebo.

DNA of the CDR3: TGTGCCAGCAGCTCCCTAGCGGGGGCGGATACGCAGTATTTT. This codes for CASSSLAGADTQYF. V gene TRBV5-6 combines with J gene TRBJ2-3, with 10 bases lining up with TRBD2. CDR1 is SGHDT, CDR2 YYEEEE, per germline. CDR3 length: 14 residues. J gave up 6 bases and V 3 bases, and 4 bases lay outside the gene matches.